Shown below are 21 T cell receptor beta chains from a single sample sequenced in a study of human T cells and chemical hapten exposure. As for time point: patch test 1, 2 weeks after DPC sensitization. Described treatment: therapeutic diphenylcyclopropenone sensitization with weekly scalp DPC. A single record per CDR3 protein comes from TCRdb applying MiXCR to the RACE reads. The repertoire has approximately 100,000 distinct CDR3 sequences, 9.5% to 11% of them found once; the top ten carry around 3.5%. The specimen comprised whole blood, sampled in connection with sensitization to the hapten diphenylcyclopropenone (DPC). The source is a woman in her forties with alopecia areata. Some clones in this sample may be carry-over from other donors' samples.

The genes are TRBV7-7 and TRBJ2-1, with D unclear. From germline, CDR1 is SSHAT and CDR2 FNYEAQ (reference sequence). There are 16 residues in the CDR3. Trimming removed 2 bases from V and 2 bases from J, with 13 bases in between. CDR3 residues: CASSLRPTATYNEQFF. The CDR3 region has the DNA TGTGCCAGCAGCTTAAGGCCCACAGCTACCTACAATGAGCAGTTCTTC.

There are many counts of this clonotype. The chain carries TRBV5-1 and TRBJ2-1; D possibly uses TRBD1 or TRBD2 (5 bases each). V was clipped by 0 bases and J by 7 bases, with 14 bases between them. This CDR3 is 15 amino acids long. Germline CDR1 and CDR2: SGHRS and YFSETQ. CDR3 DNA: TGCGCCAGCAGCTTGGGACCGCTTGGGACGAATGAGCAGTTCTTC. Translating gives CASSLGPLGTNEQFF.

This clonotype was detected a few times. For the CDR3, the DNA is TGTGCCAGCAGCCCCAAGGGGGAGGTGGAAGGCTACACCTTC. Translation gives CASSPKGEVEGYTF. The chain links TRBV7-9 to TRBJ1-2, with D tentatively TRBD1 (6 bases). The germline gives CDR1 SEHNR, CDR2 FQNEAQ (reference sequence). The CDR3 is 14 residues long. Trimming took 5 bases from V and 8 from J, leaving 18 bases between them.

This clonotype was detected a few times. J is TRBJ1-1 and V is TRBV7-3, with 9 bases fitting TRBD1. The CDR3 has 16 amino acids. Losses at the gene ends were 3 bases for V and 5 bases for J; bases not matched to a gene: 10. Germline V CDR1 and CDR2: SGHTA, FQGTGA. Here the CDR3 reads CASSFRGQGVGTEAFF. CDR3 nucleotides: TGTGCCAGCAGCTTTAGGGGACAGGGAGTAGGAACTGAAGCTTTCTTT.

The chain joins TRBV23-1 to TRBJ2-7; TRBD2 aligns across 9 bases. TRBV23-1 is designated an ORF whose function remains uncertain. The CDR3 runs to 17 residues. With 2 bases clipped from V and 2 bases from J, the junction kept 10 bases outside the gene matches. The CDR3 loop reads CASSQIVSGGHTYEQYF. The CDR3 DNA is TGCGCCAGCAGTCAAATCGTAAGCGGGGGGCATACCTACGAGCAGTACTTC.

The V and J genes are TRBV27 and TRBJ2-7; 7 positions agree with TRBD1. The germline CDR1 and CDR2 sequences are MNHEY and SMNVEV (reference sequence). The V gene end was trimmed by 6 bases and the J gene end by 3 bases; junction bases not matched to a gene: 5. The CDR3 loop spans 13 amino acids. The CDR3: CASSNRGRYEQYF. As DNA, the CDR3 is TGTGCCAGCAGCAACAGGGGACGCTACGAGCAGTACTTC.

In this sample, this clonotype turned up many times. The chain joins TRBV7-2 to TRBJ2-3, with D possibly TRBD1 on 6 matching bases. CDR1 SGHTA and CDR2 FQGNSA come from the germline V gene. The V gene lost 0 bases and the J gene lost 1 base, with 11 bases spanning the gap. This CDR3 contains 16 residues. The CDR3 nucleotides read TGTGCCAGCAGCTTAGCTGTCAGGGGCCGCACAGATACGCAGTATTTT. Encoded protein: CASSLAVRGRTDTQYF.

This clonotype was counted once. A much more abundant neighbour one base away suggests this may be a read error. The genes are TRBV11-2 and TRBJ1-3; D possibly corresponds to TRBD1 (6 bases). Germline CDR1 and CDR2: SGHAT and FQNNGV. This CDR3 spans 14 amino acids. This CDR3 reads CARSSRTEGNTIYF. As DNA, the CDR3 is TGTGCCAGAAGCTCCCGGACAGAGGGAAACACCATATATTTT.

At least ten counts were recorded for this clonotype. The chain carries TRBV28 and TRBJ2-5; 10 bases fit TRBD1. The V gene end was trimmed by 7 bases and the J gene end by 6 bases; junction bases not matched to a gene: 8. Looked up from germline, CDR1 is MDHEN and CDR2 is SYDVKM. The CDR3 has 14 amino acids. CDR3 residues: CASINDRGLKTQYF. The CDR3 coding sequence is TGTGCCAGCATTAACGACAGGGGGCTAAAGACCCAGTACTTC.

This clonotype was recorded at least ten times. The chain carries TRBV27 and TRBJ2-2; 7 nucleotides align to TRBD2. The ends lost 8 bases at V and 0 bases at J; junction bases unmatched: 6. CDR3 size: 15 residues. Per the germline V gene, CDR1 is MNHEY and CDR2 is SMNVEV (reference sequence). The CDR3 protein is CASQRGPTNTGELFF. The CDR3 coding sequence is TGTGCCAGCCAGCGGGGACCTACGAACACCGGGGAGCTGTTTTTT.

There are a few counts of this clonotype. In DNA, the CDR3 is TGTGCCAGCAGCCCCGCAGGGGCGGTATGGGCTTTCTTT. It is translated as CASSPAGAVWAFF. V usage is TRBV7-9 and J usage is TRBJ1-1, with D possibly matching TRBD1 (6 bases). CDR3 length: 13 amino acids. Trimming stripped 5 bases from V and 11 bases from J, with 18 bases between. CDR1 is SEHNR and CDR2 is FQNEAQ in the germline V gene (reference sequence).

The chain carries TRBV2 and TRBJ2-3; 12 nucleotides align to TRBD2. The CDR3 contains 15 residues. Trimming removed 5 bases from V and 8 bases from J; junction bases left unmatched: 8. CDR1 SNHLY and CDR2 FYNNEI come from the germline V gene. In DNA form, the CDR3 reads TGTGCCAGCAGTTTGACTAGCGGGAGCCCCGGTACGCAGTATTTT. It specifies CASSLTSGSPGTQYF.

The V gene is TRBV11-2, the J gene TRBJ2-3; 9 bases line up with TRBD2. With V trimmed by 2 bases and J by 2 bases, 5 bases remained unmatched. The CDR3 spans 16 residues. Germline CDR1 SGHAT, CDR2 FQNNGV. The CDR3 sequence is CASSLTLAGPTDTQYF. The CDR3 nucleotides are TGTGCCAGCAGCTTAACCCTAGCGGGACCCACAGATACGCAGTATTTT.

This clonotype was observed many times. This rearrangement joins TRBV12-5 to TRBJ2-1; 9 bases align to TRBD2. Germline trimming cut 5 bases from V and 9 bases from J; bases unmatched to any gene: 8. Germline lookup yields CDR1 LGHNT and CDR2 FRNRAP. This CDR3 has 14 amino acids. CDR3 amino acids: CASGTAGGPGEQFF. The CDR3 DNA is TGTGCTAGTGGTACGGCGGGAGGGCCCGGTGAGCAGTTCTTC.

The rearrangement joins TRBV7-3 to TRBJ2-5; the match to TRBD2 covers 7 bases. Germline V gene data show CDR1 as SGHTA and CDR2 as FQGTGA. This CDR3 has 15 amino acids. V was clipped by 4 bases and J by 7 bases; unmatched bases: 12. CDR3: CASSSKAGTSGTQYF. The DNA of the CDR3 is TGTGCCAGCAGCTCAAAAGCGGGGACGTCGGGGACCCAGTACTTC. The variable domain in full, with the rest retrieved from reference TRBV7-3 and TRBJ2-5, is GAGVSQTPSNKVTEKGKYVELRCDPISGHTALYWYRQSLGQGPEFLIYFQGTGAADDSGLPNDRFFAVRPEGSVSTLKIQRTERGDSAVYLCASSSKAGTSGTQYFGPGTRLLVL.

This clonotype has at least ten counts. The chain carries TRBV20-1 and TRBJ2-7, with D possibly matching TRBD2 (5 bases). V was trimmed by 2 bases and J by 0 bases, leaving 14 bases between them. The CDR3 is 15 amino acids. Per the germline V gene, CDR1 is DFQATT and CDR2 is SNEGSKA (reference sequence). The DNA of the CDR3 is TGCAGTGCTAGACGGGTACTGGGGAGCTCCTACGAGCAGTACTTC. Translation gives CSARRVLGSSYEQYF.

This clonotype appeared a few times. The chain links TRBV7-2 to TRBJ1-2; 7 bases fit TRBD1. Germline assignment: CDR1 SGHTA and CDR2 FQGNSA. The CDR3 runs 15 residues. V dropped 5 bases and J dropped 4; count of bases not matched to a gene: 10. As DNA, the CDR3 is TGTGCCAGCAGCGCAAAGACAGGGAACATCTATGGCTACACCTTC. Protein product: CASSAKTGNIYGYTF.

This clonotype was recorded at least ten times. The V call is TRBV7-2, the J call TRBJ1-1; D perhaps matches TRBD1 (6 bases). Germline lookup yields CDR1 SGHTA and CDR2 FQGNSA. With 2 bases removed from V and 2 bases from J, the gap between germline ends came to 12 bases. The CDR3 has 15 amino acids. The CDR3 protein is CASSLWGPTNTEAFF. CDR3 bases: TGTGCCAGCAGCTTATGGGGGCCCACCAACACTGAAGCTTTCTTT.

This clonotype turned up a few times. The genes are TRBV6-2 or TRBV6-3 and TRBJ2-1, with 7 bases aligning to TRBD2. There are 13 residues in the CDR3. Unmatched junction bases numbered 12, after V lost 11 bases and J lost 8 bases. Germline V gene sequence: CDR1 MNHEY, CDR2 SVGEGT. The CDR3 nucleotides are TGTGCCGGTCGGGAGGTGGGCTTCGATGAGCAGTTCTTC. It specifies CAGREVGFDEQFF.

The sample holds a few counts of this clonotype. CDR3 in DNA: TGTGCCAGCAGTTCCTTTCTCTCCGGGACGGCCACAGATACGCAGTATTTT. This translates into CASSSFLSGTATDTQYF. This chain connects TRBV28 to TRBJ2-3; D is perhaps TRBD1 or TRBD2 (5 bases each). Germline loops: CDR1 MDHEN, CDR2 SYDVKM. The CDR3 sequence is 17 residues long. V shed 4 bases and J shed 2 bases, with 19 bases lying between them. Filled out from reference TRBV28 and TRBJ2-3, the complete variable domain reads DVKVTQSSRYLVKRTGEKVFLECVQDMDHENMFWYRQDPGLGLRLIYFSYDVKMKEKGDIPEGYSVSREKKERFSLILESASTNQTSMYLCASSSFLSGTATDTQYFGPGTRLTVL.

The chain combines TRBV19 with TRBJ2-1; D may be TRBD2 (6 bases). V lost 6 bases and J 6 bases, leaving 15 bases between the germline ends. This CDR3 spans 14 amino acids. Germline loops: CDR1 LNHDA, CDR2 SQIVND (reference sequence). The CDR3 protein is CASSLGGRSNEQFF. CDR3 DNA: TGTGCCAGTAGCCTGGGGGGACGTTCCAATGAGCAGTTCTTC.